This TCR beta chain was identified in a study of blood T cell repertoires in COVID-19. About the research overall: PBMCs, B-cell-depleted T cells, or T cells provided the cDNA or gDNA that made up the material.

Trimming took off 5 bases at V and 4 bases at J, with 19 bases between the two ends. This CDR3 has 16 residues. Germline lookup yields CDR1 KGHSH and CDR2 LQKENI. Method: immunoSEQ multiplex PCR; TCRdb's copy keeps in-frame clones and lacks some. The table records some 80,000 clones, around 89% of them present only once. This receptor was taken from a human donor in a cohort sampled during active COVID-19. Sequenced material: peripheral blood. This chain connects TRBV18 to TRBJ2-3, with a weak D call TRBD1 (5 bases). CDR3 in DNA: TGTGCCAGCTCAATTAAGGGGTTGCGGTCCGCAGATACGCAGTATTTT. As protein: CASSIKGLRSADTQYF.